A selection of T cell receptor beta chains follows, all from one sample in a study of OX40 agonist ivuxolimab in advanced cancers. The method was immunoSEQ multiplex PCR; TCRdb's version includes in-frame clones alone and lacks a portion of them. The sample consists of about 67,000 clones, 85% of them appearing once. Sequencing used CD4+ or CD8+ T cells sorted from blood, obtained in a trial of the OX40 agonist ivuxolimab. These receptors all stem from an adult with an advanced solid tumor such as melanoma, head and neck, liver or kidney cancer. The CDR3 runs from the conserved cysteine through the conserved F or W. The D gene is left open where the match is weak. Size tells how often a clone was seen (once, few, many) or the class of an expanded clone, and some rows leave it out.

j_call | clone_size | v_call | d_call | cdr3_length | cdr3_aa | cdr3_nt
TRBJ1-1 | - | TRBV7-9 | - | 13 | CASSFEWTPEAFF | TGTGCCAGCAGCTTTGAATGGACACCTGAAGCTTTCTTT
TRBJ1-6 | - | TRBV5-1 | - | 14 | CASSLAVGNSPLHF | TGCGCCAGCAGCTTGGCCGTAGGAAATTCACCCCTCCACTTT
TRBJ2-7 | - | TRBV4-3 | - | 15 | CASSLETRPRYEQYF | TGCGCCAGCAGCCTTGAGACAAGGCCGAGATACGAGCAGTACTTC
TRBJ2-7 | few | TRBV7-8 | - | 13 | CASSLTGYHEQYF | TGTGCCAGCAGCTTGACAGGCTACCACGAGCAGTACTTC
TRBJ2-2 | - | TRBV5-4 | - | 13 | CASSLDWSGELFF | TGTGCCAGCAGCTTGGATTGGTCCGGGGAGCTGTTTTTT
TRBJ2-5 | once | TRBV5-6 | - | 14 | CASSLAGIKETQYF | TGTGCCAGCAGCTTGGCGGGGATCAAGGAGACCCAGTACTTC
TRBJ2-7 | - | TRBV27 | - | 13 | CASSFKAGYEQYF | TGTGCCAGCAGTTTTAAGGCAGGTTACGAGCAGTACTTC
TRBJ2-1 | - | TRBV18 | TRBD2 | 14 | CASSPPVWGGEQFF | TGTGCCAGCTCACCCCCAGTCTGGGGGGGTGAGCAGTTCTTC
TRBJ2-6 | - | TRBV7-3 | - | 13 | CASSPLGANVLTF | TGTGCCAGCAGCCCCCTGGGGGCCAACGTCCTGACTTTC
TRBJ1-1 | - | TRBV5-5 | TRBD1 | 13 | CASSLDRGPEAFF | TGTGCCAGCAGCTTGGACAGGGGTCCTGAAGCTTTCTTT
TRBJ2-1 | - | TRBV18 | - | 12 | CASSPSVGRQFF | TGTGCCAGCTCACCATCGGTGGGTAGGCAGTTCTTC
TRBJ1-6 | - | TRBV11-3 | - | 17 | CAMRPVGGFPHYSPLHF | TGTGCCATGCGCCCCGTGGGGGGTTTCCCCCACTATTCACCCCTCCACTTT
TRBJ2-6 | - | TRBV7-8 | - | 17 | CASSLGTGSSGANVLTF | TGTGCCAGCAGCTTAGGCACGGGCAGCTCTGGGGCCAACGTCCTGACTTTC
TRBJ1-4 | - | TRBV7-9 | - | 12 | CASSLVTMELFF | TGTGCCAGCAGCTTAGTTACAATGGAACTGTTTTTT
TRBJ2-1 | - | TRBV4-3 | TRBD2 | 14 | CASSHLAGYNEQFF | TGCGCCAGCAGCCACCTAGCGGGGTACAATGAGCAGTTCTTC
TRBJ1-2 | - | TRBV5-6 | - | 14 | CASSLSSTGYGYTF | TGTGCCAGCAGCCTCTCCTCTACAGGCTATGGCTACACCTTC
TRBJ2-3 | - | TRBV29-1 | - | 12 | CSVVEGWDTQYF | TGCAGCGTTGTCGAGGGCTGGGATACGCAGTATTTT
TRBJ2-5 | - | TRBV13 | TRBD1 | 14 | CASSGTGGTETQYF | TGTGCCAGCAGCGGGACAGGGGGTACGGAGACCCAGTACTTC
TRBJ2-3 | - | TRBV7-2 | - | 15 | CASSSPRQFPDTQYF | TGTGCCAGCAGTTCACCGCGACAGTTCCCAGATACGCAGTATTTT
TRBJ1-1 | - | TRBV18 | TRBD1 | 14 | CASSPLTGGAEAFF | TGTGCCAGCTCACCTCTGACAGGGGGGGCTGAAGCTTTCTTT
TRBJ1-1 | - | TRBV5-5 | - | 15 | CASSLMGKLNTEAFF | TGTGCCAGCAGCTTGATGGGAAAGCTGAACACTGAAGCTTTCTTT
TRBJ1-1 | - | TRBV7-9 | - | 13 | CASSRPLNTEAFF | TGTGCCAGCAGCCGCCCACTGAACACTGAAGCTTTCTTT
TRBJ1-1 | - | TRBV7-9 | TRBD1 | 17 | CASSPGQAKTMNTEAFF | TGTGCCAGCAGCCCCGGACAGGCAAAGACCATGAACACTGAAGCTTTCTTT
TRBJ2-4 | - | TRBV18 | - | 15 | CASSLQGAPKNIQYF | TGTGCCAGCTCACTACAGGGCGCCCCCAAAAACATTCAGTACTTC
TRBJ1-2 | once | TRBV7-2 | TRBD1 | 15 | CASSLWGTGDYGYTF | TGTGCCAGCAGCTTATGGGGGACAGGAGACTATGGCTACACCTTC
TRBJ1-1 | - | TRBV29-1 | TRBD1 | 16 | CSVEVGTGLMNTEAFF | TGCAGCGTTGAAGTCGGGACAGGACTCATGAACACTGAAGCTTTCTTT
TRBJ2-3 | - | TRBV5-4 | - | 14 | CASSPSVASDTQYF | TGTGCCAGCAGCCCGTCGGTCGCATCAGATACGCAGTATTTT
TRBJ2-1 | - | TRBV11-1 | TRBD2 | 15 | CASSLHRGAYNEQFF | TGTGCCAGCAGCTTACATCGGGGGGCCTACAATGAGCAGTTCTTC
TRBJ1-2 | - | TRBV19 | - | 14 | CASSVQGSNYGYTF | TGTGCCAGTAGTGTTCAGGGTTCGAACTATGGCTACACCTTC
TRBJ2-5 | - | TRBV18 | TRBD1 | 14 | CASSPRTGRETQYF | TGTGCCAGCTCACCCCGGACAGGGAGAGAGACCCAGTACTTC
TRBJ1-1 | few | TRBV18 | - | 16 | CASSPRSTATNTEAFF | TGTGCCAGCTCACCACGCTCAACAGCTACGAACACTGAAGCTTTCTTT
TRBJ2-5 | - | TRBV7-6 | TRBD2 | 16 | CASSSGGGGSGETQYF | TGTGCCAGCAGCTCGGGGGGGGGCGGCAGCGGAGAGACCCAGTACTTC
TRBJ1-1 | - | TRBV29-1 | - | 15 | CSVQGGGRGYTEAFF | TGCAGCGTCCAAGGAGGGGGTAGGGGATACACTGAAGCTTTCTTT
TRBJ2-7 | - | TRBV11-2 | - | 14 | CASSPSVSSGEQYF | TGTGCCAGCAGCCCCTCAGTTTCCTCGGGGGAGCAGTACTTC
TRBJ1-1 | - | TRBV6-6 | TRBD1 | 14 | CASSHTGTGGEAFF | TGTGCCAGCAGCCATACCGGGACAGGGGGTGAAGCTTTCTTT